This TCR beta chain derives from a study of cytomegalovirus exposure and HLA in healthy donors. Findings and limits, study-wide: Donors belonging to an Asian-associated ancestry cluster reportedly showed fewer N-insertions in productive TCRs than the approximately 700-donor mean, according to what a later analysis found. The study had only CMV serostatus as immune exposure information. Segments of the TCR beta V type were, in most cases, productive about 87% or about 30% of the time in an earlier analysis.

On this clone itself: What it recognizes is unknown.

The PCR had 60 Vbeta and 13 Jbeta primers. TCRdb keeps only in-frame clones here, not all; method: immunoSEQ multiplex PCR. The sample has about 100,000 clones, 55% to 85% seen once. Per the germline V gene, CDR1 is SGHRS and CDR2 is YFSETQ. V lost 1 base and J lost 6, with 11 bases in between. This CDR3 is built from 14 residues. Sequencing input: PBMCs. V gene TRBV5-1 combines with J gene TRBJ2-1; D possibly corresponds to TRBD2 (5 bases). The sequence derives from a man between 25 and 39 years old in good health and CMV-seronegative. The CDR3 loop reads CASSLSGIPNEQFF. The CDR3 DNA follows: TGCGCCAGCAGCTTGTCCGGGATCCCCAATGAGCAGTTCTTC.